The present T cell receptor (beta chain) was sequenced within a study of response to subunit inactivated influenza vaccine (dated by TCRdb to the late 2010s). In the study overall: Deep quantitative profiling of the T cell receptor repertoire was used in the study to follow responses to a trivalent subunit inactivated influenza vaccine. Broader findings and caveats from the paper: The authors suggested that each seasonal influenza vaccination may recruit only a limited number of new T cells.

Libraries were made using RT-PCR. The run used an Illumina HiSeq 2500. In TCRdb, the public reads were trimmed at Q25 with fastp and aligned with MiXCR, with productive beta chains retained. Under each unique CDR3 protein, matching rows form one entry showing the most common genes and DNA. The sample has 150,000 to 200,000 distinct CDR3 sequences on record, around 9% of them singletons. Jointly, the top ten make up 11% of the sample. Many counts were recorded for this clonotype. This clone's antigen is unknown. No per-base quality is available; no much larger clone lies one base away. V loses 6 bases, J loses 6 bases, and the germline ends lie 17 bases apart. Spanning cysteine to phenylalanine, the CDR3 consists of 15 amino acids. Solely the CDR3 DNA is kept, with 45 bases framed from the first base. CDR1 and CDR2 are read off the germline V gene (reference sequence) as MNHEY and SMNVEV.

This clonotype was obtained from a man aged 45-65 years who received an inactivated influenza vaccine. Donor details come from another sample of the same person, matched by shared clones. The chain uses TRBV27 and TRBJ2-2; the D match is possibly TRBD1 or TRBD2, with 7 bases aligned in each. The sequences come from non-naive T cells sorted from PBMCs, collected on the day of vaccination. The sample's cell subset or site label is to be understood as: memory T cell fraction. The nucleotides read TGTGCCAGCAGACCATCACAGGGGAGGGCCGGGGAGCTGTTTTTT. Its product reads: CASRPSQGRAGELFF.